The 7 T cell receptor beta chains in this list originate from one sample, sequenced in a study of type 1 regulatory T cells. Study conclusions and caveats: Compared with non-Tr1 cells, Tr1 cells showed a narrower TCR repertoire.

MiXCR, applied by TCRdb to the reads, yields one record per CDR3 protein. Altogether about 69,000 distinct CDR3 sequences are present, about 20% being singletons, with the ten largest covering under 8.5%. These TCRs are of unknown antigen specificity. Sequenced material: cultured type 1 regulatory T (Tr1) cells, either the whole culture or a sorted fraction (not recorded which). These receptors originate from a human donor in good health.

The chain uses TRBV27 and TRBJ2-7; 15 bases line up with TRBD2. Germline trimming cut 6 bases from V and 3 bases from J; bases unmatched to any gene: 15. The germline gives CDR1 MNHEY, CDR2 SMNVEV (reference sequence). This CDR3 has 19 residues. Written as DNA, the CDR3 is TGTGCCAGCAGACCTTTGGGACTAGCGGGAGGCCCACTGGGCTACGAGCAGTACTTC. It is translated as CASRPLGLAGGPLGYEQYF.

The rearrangement joins TRBV29-1 to TRBJ2-3, with TRBD2 matching over 10 bases. With 6 bases clipped from V and 2 bases from J, the junction kept 2 bases outside the gene matches. This CDR3 is 13 amino acids long. Per germline, CDR1 SQVTM and CDR2 ANQGSEA. The CDR3 sequence is CSVLAGNTDTQYF. Written as DNA, the CDR3 is TGCAGCGTACTAGCGGGAAACACAGATACGCAGTATTTT.

The chain joins TRBV2 to TRBJ1-4; D not certain. The germline V gene encodes CDR1 SNHLY and CDR2 FYNNEI. The length of the CDR3 is 14 residues. V was clipped by 3 bases and J by 5 bases, with 10 bases between them. The CDR3 spells CASSDGIQNEKLFF. The CDR3 DNA reads TGTGCCAGCAGTGACGGGATCCAGAATGAAAAACTGTTTTTT.

This chain uses TRBV30 with TRBJ1-1; 7 bases are shared with TRBD1. The CDR3 totals 13 residues. Germline CDR1 GTSNPN, CDR2 SVGIG (reference sequence). Trimming at V came to 1 base and at J to 3 bases, leaving 2 bases not matched to a gene. In nucleotides, the CDR3 is TGTGCCTGGAGTGGCAGGGGGGACACTGAAGCTTTCTTT. Amino acid sequence: CAWSGRGDTEAFF.

The J gene is TRBJ1-1, the V gene TRBV6-5; D is possibly TRBD1 (6 bases). V lost 2 bases and J 7 bases, leaving 14 bases between the germline ends. The CDR3 contains 14 residues. From germline, CDR1 is MNHEY and CDR2 SVGAGI. As DNA, the CDR3 is TGTGCCAGCAGTTACCGGGGGGCGAGTATTGAAGCTTTCTTT. This translates into CASSYRGASIEAFF.

This rearrangement joins TRBV10-3 to TRBJ1-1; D ambiguous. Germline CDR1 and CDR2: ENHRY and SYGVKD. The CDR3 is 11 amino acids. V was shortened by 11 bases and J by 1 base, with 8 bases between the two germline ends. The CDR3 loop reads CAVAENTEAFF. CDR3 in DNA: TGTGCCGTCGCCGAGAACACTGAAGCTTTCTTT.

This clonotype was seen only a few times. The chain is built from TRBV6-1 and TRBJ2-7, with 7 bases lining up with TRBD2. The length of the CDR3 is 13 residues. V was clipped by 7 bases and J by 2 bases; unmatched bases: 5. Germline-derived CDR1 and CDR2 are MNHNS and SASEGT. The DNA of the CDR3 is TGTGCCAGCACTGAGGGAGGGCCCTACGAGCAGTACTTC. It translates to CASTEGGPYEQYF.